The subject of this entry is one T cell receptor beta chain. Germline V gene data show CDR1 as GTSNPN and CDR2 as SVGIG (reference sequence). V gave up 5 bases and J gave up 6 bases, with 11 bases separating them. The CDR3 totals 12 residues. The PCR made use of 60 Vbeta and 13 Jbeta primers. The protocol was immunoSEQ multiplex PCR, while the TCRdb copy is restricted to in-frame clones and leaves out a portion. The repertoire shows approximately 80,000 clones; the top ten hold about 1.1%. This sample is part of a study of cytomegalovirus exposure and HLA in healthy donors. The sequence was collected from a woman younger than 45 in good health and CMV-seronegative. Sequencing was performed on PBMCs. The chain links TRBV30 to TRBJ1-5, with D hard to call. CDR3 bases: TGTGCCTGGGGCGCGGCGGGTCAGCCCCAGCATTTT. Its protein product is CAWGAAGQPQHF.